This T cell receptor (beta chain) stems from a study of T cell responses to AZD1222 COVID-19 vaccine. Data came from immunoSEQ multiplex PCR; TCRdb stores just in-frame clones and leaves some out. The sample has over 70,000 clones, 60% to 85% seen once. This clone was detected only a few times. CDR1 and CDR2 (germline): ENHRY, SYGVKD. The CDR3 extends over 14 amino acids. The V gene lost 6 bases and the J gene lost 6 bases, with 15 bases spanning the gap. The TCR was taken from an adult who received the MenACWY meningococcal vaccine as a control. J is TRBJ2-1 and V is TRBV10-3; TRBD1 is a possible D gene (5 bases). Sequencing used peripheral blood, obtained 28 days after the second dose of the MenACWY control vaccine. The CDR3 region is CAISPSPQGNEQFF. CDR3 nucleotide sequence: TGTGCCATCAGCCCGTCCCCCCAGGGCAATGAGCAGTTCTTC.